Listed here are 6 T cell receptor beta chains from one sample, sequenced in a study of T cells after yellow fever vaccination. TCRdb reprocessed the 5' RACE reads with MiXCR, giving one entry per CDR3 protein. This sample has approximately 250,000 distinct CDR3 sequences, with around 4.9% found just once. Here the sequenced sample was CD4+ T cells sorted from PBMCs, taken on the day of the yellow fever booster vaccination. These receptors were taken from a man aged 18 to 35 who received the YFV17D yellow fever vaccine.

The chain joins TRBV12-3 or TRBV12-4 to TRBJ1-4; D is unresolved. The CDR3 loop spans 14 amino acids. V lost 7 bases and J 0 bases, leaving 9 bases between the germline ends. The CDR3 loop is CASTPGTTNEKLFF. The CDR3 DNA is TGTGCCAGCACACCGGGTACAACTAATGAAAAACTGTTTTTT.

The chain carries TRBV9 and TRBJ2-3; 7 bases are shared with TRBD2. The CDR3 has 15 amino acids. V dropped 3 bases and J dropped 2; count of bases not matched to a gene: 6. CDR1 is SGDLS and CDR2 is YYNGEE in the germline V gene. DNA for the CDR3: TGTGCCAGCAGCGATGGCGGGAGTTACACAGATACGCAGTATTTT. This translates into CASSDGGSYTDTQYF.

This clonotype turned up a few times. The chain carries TRBV6-6 and TRBJ2-3, with D tentatively TRBD1 (5 bases). Trimming left V 0 bases short and J 6 bases short, with 19 bases between. This CDR3 spans 17 amino acids. CDR1 is MNHNY and CDR2 is SVGAGI in the germline V gene (reference sequence). CDR3 nucleotides: TGTGCCAGCAGTTACTCCCCTAGGGCATTTGGGGCTGATACGCAGTATTTT. Translation gives CASSYSPRAFGADTQYF.

This clonotype appeared many times. V gene TRBV7-9 combines with J gene TRBJ2-5; tentative D call: TRBD1 (6 bases). The CDR3 extends over 13 amino acids. CDR1 and CDR2 from the germline V gene are SEHNR and FQNEAQ (reference sequence). V was pared by 5 bases and J by 4 bases, with 11 bases between. The CDR3 DNA is TGTGCCAGCAGCCCCTGGGGGCCAGAGACCCAGTACTTC. Translation: CASSPWGPETQYF.

This clonotype has just a few counts. The V and J genes are TRBV12-3 or TRBV12-4 and TRBJ1-1; D ambiguous. The length of the CDR3 is 14 residues. The V end lost 6 bases, the J end lost 2 bases, and 13 bases lay between the germline ends. The CDR3 is CASSPGVFNTEAFF. The CDR3 bases are TGTGCCAGCAGCCCCGGGGTATTCAACACTGAAGCTTTCTTT.

The chain couples TRBV6-5 to TRBJ1-6, with D possibly matching TRBD1 (6 bases). The V gene's germline CDR1 is MNHEY and CDR2 SVGAGI. The CDR3 runs to 16 residues. Trimming removed 6 bases at V and 3 bases at J, with 15 bases between. The CDR3 region has the DNA TGTGCCAGCAGCTACAGCGGGGGCGGCTATAATTCACCCCTCCACTTT. This encodes CASSYSGGGYNSPLHF.